A selection of T cell receptor beta chains follows, all from one sample in a study of T cell responses to AZD1222 COVID-19 vaccine. Sequencing used immunoSEQ multiplex PCR; TCRdb keeps in-frame clones, though not all of them. The sample lists about 130,000 clones; 87% were seen once. The source material was peripheral blood, sampled on day 0 of AZD1222 vaccination. The receptors derive from an adult in good health. Each CDR3 is given with its conserved first and last residue. The D gene is left open where the match is weak. The size field is filled for only some rows; it gives once, few, many or a size class.

v_gene	abundance	d_gene	j_gene	len	CDR3nt	CDR3aa
TRBV7-9	NA	TRBD1	TRBJ1-6	13	TGTGCCAGCTCGACAGGGCCTAATTCACCCCTCCACTTT	CASSTGPNSPLHF
TRBV6-5	NA	NA	TRBJ1-1	15	TGTGCCAGCAGTTACTCGGGACTGATGAACACTGAAGCTTTCTTT	CASSYSGLMNTEAFF
TRBV7-2	NA	NA	TRBJ2-6	15	TGTGCCAGCAGCCTTAAGGAGAGGTCTCCGAACGTCCTGACTTTC	CASSLKERSPNVLTF
TRBV7-2	NA	NA	TRBJ2-3	14	TGTGCCAGCAGCTTAGCGCAAGGGACAGATACGCAGTATTTT	CASSLAQGTDTQYF
TRBV27	NA	NA	TRBJ2-7	14	TGTGCCAGCAGTTCGGCGCGGGGACACTACGAGCAGTACTTC	CASSSARGHYEQYF
TRBV11-3	NA	NA	TRBJ1-5	15	TGTGCCAGCAGCTTAAACGGGAGAGATAATCAGCCCCAGCATTTT	CASSLNGRDNQPQHF
TRBV28	NA	NA	TRBJ1-1	14	TGTGCCAGTAATACTATTGGGGGCAACACTGAAGCTTTCTTT	CASNTIGGNTEAFF
TRBV6-1	NA	TRBD1	TRBJ2-3	17	TGTGCCAGCAGTGAACCTCCGGGACAGGGGGCCTCAGATACGCAGTATTTT	CASSEPPGQGASDTQYF
TRBV2	NA	NA	TRBJ1-5	13	TGTGCCAGCAAAAGGGATAGCAATCAGCCCCAGCATTTT	CASKRDSNQPQHF
TRBV27	NA	NA	TRBJ1-1	11	TGTGCCAGCGGCCTCTGGCCTGAAGCTTTCTTT	CASGLWPEAFF
TRBV9	NA	NA	TRBJ2-7	15	TGTGCCAGCAGCCCCCGTCGACTCCCCGGGGGCGAGCAGTACTTC	CASSPRRLPGGEQYF
TRBV18	NA	TRBD2	TRBJ2-3	16	TGTGCCAGCTCCCCTATAGCGGGGGGGATCACAGATACGCAGTATTTT	CASSPIAGGITDTQYF
TRBV27	NA	NA	TRBJ1-1	13	TGTGCCAGCAGTTTTAGGCGGTCTACTGAAGCTTTCTTT	CASSFRRSTEAFF
TRBV5-1	once	NA	TRBJ1-1	14	TGCGCCAGCAGCTTGGTTGTTACGAACACTGAAGCTTTCTTT	CASSLVVTNTEAFF
TRBV5-6	NA	TRBD1	TRBJ1-2	14	TGTGCCAGCAGCTTGAGACAGGGGGCGCGCGGCTACACCTTC	CASSLRQGARGYTF
TRBV18	NA	NA	TRBJ2-7	19	TGTGCCAGCTCACCAGGACCGGGACGGACACAATCAAGAATCTACGAGCAGTACTTC	CASSPGPGRTQSRIYEQYF
TRBV5-4	NA	NA	TRBJ1-4	16	TGTGCCAGCAGCCCTGGAATTTCCGGGAGGGAGGAAAAACTGTTTTTT	CASSPGISGREEKLFF
TRBV28	NA	TRBD1	TRBJ2-7	14	TGTGCCAGCAGGACGGGACAGGGGGCGTTTGAGCAGTACTTC	CASRTGQGAFEQYF
TRBV6-5	NA	NA	TRBJ2-7	14	TGTGCCAGCAGTTACGGCCAGGGGGGGTCCGAGCAGTACTTC	CASSYGQGGSEQYF
TRBV3-1/TRBV3-2	NA	TRBD1	TRBJ2-7	14	TGTGCCAGCAGCCACCGGACAGGAACCTACGAGCAGTACTTC	CASSHRTGTYEQYF
TRBV10-3	NA	TRBD2	TRBJ2-1	13	TGTGCCTCCACTAGCGGAACCTACAATGAGCAGTTCTTC	CASTSGTYNEQFF
TRBV6-5	NA	TRBD1	TRBJ1-6	15	TGTGCCAGCAGTTTACAGGGGGTAGTGCGTTCACCCCTCCACTTT	CASSLQGVVRSPLHF
TRBV19	NA	NA	TRBJ1-2	14	TGTGCCAGTACTAACTATGTCCAGGGTAAAGGCTACACCTTC	CASTNYVQGKGYTF
TRBV2	NA	TRBD1	TRBJ1-1	14	TGTGCCAGCAGCTCGGGACAGGGGAACACTGAAGCTTTCTTT	CASSSGQGNTEAFF
TRBV7-2	NA	NA	TRBJ1-2	14	TGTGCCAGCAGCTTAGGCCGGAGCAACTATGGCTACACCTTC	CASSLGRSNYGYTF
TRBV14	NA	TRBD1	TRBJ2-6	17	TGTGCCAGCAGCCACGATACAGGGGGCGTTGGGGCCAACGTCCTGACTTTC	CASSHDTGGVGANVLTF
TRBV18	NA	NA	TRBJ2-6	16	TGTGCCAGCTCACCACCGTCAGGGGTCGGGGCCAACGTCCTGACTTTC	CASSPPSGVGANVLTF
TRBV7-2	NA	TRBD1	TRBJ1-2	14	TGTGCCAGCAGCCCGGACAGGACTAACTATGGCTACACCTTC	CASSPDRTNYGYTF
TRBV18	NA	NA	TRBJ2-7	15	TGTGCCAGCTCACCACCTTCGGCAGCCGACTACGAGCAGTACTTC	CASSPPSAADYEQYF
TRBV5-1	few	NA	TRBJ1-2	13	TGCGCCAGCAGAACAGACGGGGACTATGGCTACACCTTC	CASRTDGDYGYTF
TRBV6-2/TRBV6-3	NA	TRBD1	TRBJ1-1	18	TGTGCCAGCAGCTCCCTTACAGGGGGCCCTATCAAGAACACTGAAGCTTTCTTT	CASSSLTGGPIKNTEAFF
TRBV9	once	NA	TRBJ1-6	14	TGTGCCAGCAGCGTAGGGGAGGTGCGTTCACCCCTCCACTTT	CASSVGEVRSPLHF
TRBV2	NA	NA	TRBJ1-5	16	TGTGCCAGCAGTGACTTTTCCGGCGGACGCTCTCAGCCCCAGCATTTT	CASSDFSGGRSQPQHF
TRBV3-1/TRBV3-2	NA	NA	TRBJ1-2	15	TGTGCCAGCAGCCAAAGGGAGGTAGAGACGAATGGCTACACCTTC	CASSQREVETNGYTF
TRBV4-1	NA	TRBD2	TRBJ2-1	16	TGCGCCAGCAGCCAAGACCCCCCGACTAGCGGAACAGAGCAGTTCTTC	CASSQDPPTSGTEQFF
TRBV28	few	TRBD1	TRBJ1-1	13	TGTGCCAGCACCAGAACCGGGACAGGCAAAGCTTTCTTT	CASTRTGTGKAFF
TRBV5-1	NA	TRBD1	TRBJ2-7	14	TGCGCCAGCAGCATCCGGGACAGCTACTACGAGCAGTACTTC	CASSIRDSYYEQYF
TRBV2	NA	NA	TRBJ2-5	12	TGTGCCAGCAATAGGGGGAGAGAGACCCAGTACTTC	CASNRGRETQYF
TRBV24-1	NA	NA	TRBJ2-2	16	TGTGCCACCAGTGCCCCGGGCGGGGGCGGCACCGGGGAGCTGTTTTTT	CATSAPGGGGTGELFF
TRBV19	NA	NA	TRBJ1-1	14	TGTGCCAGTAGTACGACAGTTCAGAACACTGAAGCTTTCTTT	CASSTTVQNTEAFF
TRBV3-1/TRBV3-2	NA	NA	TRBJ1-3	14	TGTGCCAGCAGCCCTCCGGGGTCTGGAAACACCATATATTTT	CASSPPGSGNTIYF
TRBV6-5	once	NA	TRBJ2-5	14	TGTGCCAGCAGTTACGGCAGGGGGGGAGAGACCCAGTACTTC	CASSYGRGGETQYF
TRBV19	NA	NA	TRBJ2-7	14	TGTGCCAGTACCCGAGGGGACGGGAGTTACGAGCAGTACTTC	CASTRGDGSYEQYF
TRBV28	once	NA	TRBJ2-3	15	TGTGCCAGCAGTTTACAGGACAGTAGCACAGATACGCAGTATTTT	CASSLQDSSTDTQYF
TRBV15	NA	TRBD2	TRBJ2-1	17	TGTGCCACCAGCAGAGAATTGGGACTAGCGGGCTACAATGAGCAGTTCTTC	CATSRELGLAGYNEQFF